The clone carrying this T cell receptor beta chain has just a few counts. The antigen remains undetermined. MiXCR, applied by TCRdb to the reads, yields one record per CDR3 protein. The sample has around 740,000 distinct CDR3 sequences, less than 40% seen once. This sample is part of a study of T cell repertoires in cytomegalovirus infection. About the research overall: Indications of both CMV infection and matching HLA type were provided by public TCR beta signatures. Whole-study results and caveats: Dominating the ex vivo response were TCR beta clonotypes that were CMV-specific and HLA-C-restricted. Cumulated frequencies of public TCR beta families served to identify carriers of CMV plus the relevant HLA.

This TCR derives from a human donor in good health (CMV status not recorded). Some clones in this sample may be carry-over from other donors' samples. Sequencing used PBMCs.

The CDR3 region has the DNA TGCAGTGCTGGGGAGCGGGTTCGCACAGATACGCAGTATTTT. Its protein is CSAGERVRTDTQYF. The rearrangement joins TRBV20-1 to TRBJ2-3, with D maybe TRBD2 (6 bases). Germline V gene data show CDR1 as DFQATT and CDR2 as SNEGSKA (reference sequence). With 5 bases removed from V and 1 base from J, the gap between germline ends came to 13 bases. CDR3 length equals 14 residues.